Reported below is one T cell receptor beta chain. This entry comes from a study of cytomegalovirus exposure and HLA in healthy donors. This table comes from immunoSEQ multiplex PCR, and its TCRdb copy is limited to in-frame clones, with some not included. The table shows about 44,000 clones, with 93% occurring only once. V was pared by 1 base and J by 2 bases, with 9 bases between. CDR3 size: 14 residues. Per germline, CDR1 SGHVS and CDR2 FQNEAQ. The clonotype originates from a woman between 18 and 29 years old in good health and CMV-seronegative. The chain employs TRBV7-8 and TRBJ2-7; weak D call: TRBD2 (5 bases). The specimen was PBMCs. CDR3 bases: TGTGCCAGCAGCTTAGGGGCACTAGCCTACGAGCAGTACTTC. Protein sequence: CASSLGALAYEQYF.